This is a list of T cell receptor beta chains from one sample in a study of cytomegalovirus exposure and HLA in healthy donors. The method was immunoSEQ multiplex PCR; TCRdb's version includes in-frame clones alone and lacks a portion of them. The sample records tens of thousands of clones, around three quarters being singletons. The sample comprised PBMCs. These receptors were obtained from a man in his forties in good health and CMV-seronegative. Both conserved end residues are part of each CDR3. A D gene is named only where the DNA matches it firmly. Clone size appears in some rows only: once, few, many, or a class for an expanded clone.

CDR3 protein: CASSAPGLAGSSAAQYF
CDR3 DNA: TGTGCCAGTAGTGCCCCTGGACTAGCGGGATCCTCAGCGGCTCAGTACTTC
D gene: TRBD2
clone size: .
V gene: TRBV19
J gene: TRBJ2-7

CDR3 protein: CASSWGQGTTEAFF
CDR3 DNA: TGTGCCAGCAGCTGGGGACAGGGAACCACTGAAGCTTTCTTT
D gene: TRBD1
clone size: .
V gene: TRBV7-9
J gene: TRBJ1-1

CDR3 protein: CASGRLEAYEQYF
CDR3 DNA: TGTGCCAGCGGGAGGTTGGAGGCCTACGAGCAGTACTTC
D gene: .
clone size: few
V gene: TRBV6-1
J gene: TRBJ2-7

CDR3 protein: CASSQLAGGTYNEQFF
CDR3 DNA: TGCGCCAGCAGCCAATTAGCGGGAGGTACCTACAATGAGCAGTTCTTC
D gene: TRBD2
clone size: .
V gene: TRBV5-1
J gene: TRBJ2-1

CDR3 protein: CASTEGMAYEQYF
CDR3 DNA: TGTGCCAGCACCGAGGGAATGGCTTACGAGCAGTACTTC
D gene: .
clone size: few
V gene: TRBV28
J gene: TRBJ2-7

CDR3 protein: CASSVSGGVEAFF
CDR3 DNA: TGTGCCAGCAGCGTTTCGGGTGGCGTGGAAGCTTTCTTT
D gene: .
clone size: .
V gene: TRBV28
J gene: TRBJ1-1

CDR3 protein: CASSLQGREETQYF
CDR3 DNA: TGTGCCAGCAGTCTACAGGGAAGGGAAGAGACCCAGTACTTC
D gene: .
clone size: .
V gene: TRBV28
J gene: TRBJ2-5

CDR3 protein: CASSLDRGGGTFYEQYF
CDR3 DNA: TGTGCCAGCAGCTTAGATCGAGGAGGCGGAACCTTCTACGAGCAGTACTTC
D gene: .
clone size: few
V gene: TRBV7-8
J gene: TRBJ2-7

CDR3 protein: CASSLAGGSEQYF
CDR3 DNA: TGTGCCAGCAGCTTAGCGGGAGGCTCCGAGCAGTACTTC
D gene: .
clone size: .
V gene: TRBV7-9
J gene: TRBJ2-7

CDR3 protein: CASSRGILNYGYTF
CDR3 DNA: TGTGCCAGCAGTCGGGGGATACTCAACTATGGCTACACCTTC
D gene: .
clone size: .
V gene: TRBV2
J gene: TRBJ1-2

CDR3 protein: CASSDRGGRALEQYF
CDR3 DNA: TGTGCCAGCAGCGACCGGGGCGGGAGGGCCTTAGAGCAGTACTTC
D gene: TRBD2
clone size: .
V gene: TRBV7-8
J gene: TRBJ2-7

CDR3 protein: CAWSLSVSGNTIYF
CDR3 DNA: TGTGCCTGGAGTTTGTCGGTCTCTGGAAACACCATATATTTT
D gene: .
clone size: .
V gene: TRBV30
J gene: TRBJ1-3

CDR3 protein: CASSLFASSGELFF
CDR3 DNA: TGCGCCAGCAGCTTGTTCGCTAGTTCCGGGGAGCTGTTTTTT
D gene: .
clone size: .
V gene: TRBV5-1
J gene: TRBJ2-2

CDR3 protein: CASSYSRLAGDEQYF
CDR3 DNA: TGTGCCAGCAGTTACTCCCGGCTAGCGGGAGACGAGCAGTACTTC
D gene: TRBD2
clone size: .
V gene: TRBV6-5
J gene: TRBJ2-7

CDR3 protein: CASGTSGRRNEQFF
CDR3 DNA: TGTGCCAGCGGGACTAGCGGCCGACGAAATGAGCAGTTCTTC
D gene: TRBD2
clone size: .
V gene: TRBV25-1
J gene: TRBJ2-1

CDR3 protein: CASIADRGNSEKLFF
CDR3 DNA: TGTGCCAGTATCGCGGACAGGGGAAATAGTGAAAAACTGTTTTTT
D gene: TRBD1
clone size: .
V gene: TRBV19
J gene: TRBJ1-4

CDR3 protein: CASSSRVFKETQYF
CDR3 DNA: TGTGCCAGCAGTTCCAGGGTTTTTAAAGAGACCCAGTACTTC
D gene: .
clone size: .
V gene: TRBV28
J gene: TRBJ2-5

CDR3 protein: CATSRGVEQPQHF
CDR3 DNA: TGTGCCACCAGCAGAGGCGTAGAGCAGCCCCAGCATTTT
D gene: .
clone size: once
V gene: TRBV15
J gene: TRBJ1-5

CDR3 protein: CASSTGLAGGYYNEQFF
CDR3 DNA: TGTGCCAGTAGTACGGGACTAGCGGGAGGCTATTACAATGAGCAGTTCTTC
D gene: TRBD2
clone size: .
V gene: TRBV19
J gene: TRBJ2-1

CDR3 protein: CASSMEDSNSYEQYF
CDR3 DNA: TGTGCCAGTAGTATGGAGGATTCGAATTCCTACGAGCAGTACTTC
D gene: .
clone size: .
V gene: TRBV19
J gene: TRBJ2-7

CDR3 protein: CASNRRTGDTQYF
CDR3 DNA: TGTGCCAGCAACCGTCGAACCGGAGATACGCAGTATTTT
D gene: .
clone size: .
V gene: TRBV11-2
J gene: TRBJ2-3

CDR3 protein: CASSLGQDQPQHF
CDR3 DNA: TGCGCCAGCAGCCTGGGACAGGATCAGCCCCAGCATTTT
D gene: TRBD1
clone size: few
V gene: TRBV5-1
J gene: TRBJ1-5

CDR3 protein: CASSLQHDQETQYF
CDR3 DNA: TGTGCCAGCAGCTTGCAACACGACCAAGAGACCCAGTACTTC
D gene: .
clone size: once
V gene: TRBV5-4
J gene: TRBJ2-5

CDR3 protein: CAWSAFGQGSYGYTF
CDR3 DNA: TGTGCCTGGAGTGCCTTTGGACAGGGATCCTATGGCTACACCTTC
D gene: TRBD1
clone size: .
V gene: TRBV30
J gene: TRBJ1-2

CDR3 protein: CASSLRTGGLTSYEQYF
CDR3 DNA: TGTGCCAGCAGTTTGCGGACGGGGGGCTTAACCTCCTACGAGCAGTACTTC
D gene: .
clone size: .
V gene: TRBV28
J gene: TRBJ2-7

CDR3 protein: CASSAIPTLQNTEAFF
CDR3 DNA: TGTGCCAGCTCAGCTATACCGACACTTCAGAACACTGAAGCTTTCTTT
D gene: .
clone size: .
V gene: TRBV18
J gene: TRBJ1-1

CDR3 protein: CASSYSKQGATEAFF
CDR3 DNA: TGTGCCAGCAGTTACTCGAAACAGGGGGCGACTGAAGCTTTCTTT
D gene: TRBD1
clone size: many
V gene: TRBV6-6
J gene: TRBJ1-1

CDR3 protein: CASSPTRDRVHEQFF
CDR3 DNA: TGTGCCAGCAGCCCAACCCGGGACAGGGTCCATGAGCAGTTCTTC
D gene: TRBD1
clone size: .
V gene: TRBV7-2
J gene: TRBJ2-1

CDR3 protein: CASSLGGAADTQYF
CDR3 DNA: TGTGCCAGCAGCTTAGGGGGCGCAGCAGATACGCAGTATTTT
D gene: .
clone size: .
V gene: TRBV11-2
J gene: TRBJ2-3

CDR3 protein: CASSLTSGTGTDTQYF
CDR3 DNA: TGCGCCAGCAGCTTGACTAGCGGGACGGGCACAGATACGCAGTATTTT
D gene: TRBD2
clone size: .
V gene: TRBV5-1
J gene: TRBJ2-3

CDR3 protein: CAWTRGGEETQYF
CDR3 DNA: TGTGCCTGGACCCGCGGCGGGGAGGAGACCCAGTACTTC
D gene: .
clone size: .
V gene: TRBV30
J gene: TRBJ2-5

CDR3 protein: CASSQDQGGIQPQHF
CDR3 DNA: TGTGCCAGCAGCCAAGATCAAGGGGGAATTCAGCCCCAGCATTTT
D gene: .
clone size: .
V gene: TRBV4-2
J gene: TRBJ1-5

CDR3 protein: CASSYIDSGTEAFF
CDR3 DNA: TGTGCCAGCAGTTACATAGACAGTGGAACTGAAGCTTTCTTT
D gene: .
clone size: once
V gene: TRBV28
J gene: TRBJ1-1

CDR3 protein: CASSGVAANEQFF
CDR3 DNA: TGTGCCAGCAGCGGGGTAGCGGCAAATGAGCAGTTCTTC
D gene: .
clone size: .
V gene: TRBV9
J gene: TRBJ2-1

CDR3 protein: CASRRDRANQPQHF
CDR3 DNA: TGTGCCAGCAGACGGGACAGGGCCAATCAGCCCCAGCATTTT
D gene: TRBD1
clone size: .
V gene: TRBV2
J gene: TRBJ1-5

CDR3 protein: CASSSGLQETQYF
CDR3 DNA: TGTGCCAGCAGCTCGGGACTACAAGAGACCCAGTACTTC
D gene: TRBD2
clone size: .
V gene: TRBV28
J gene: TRBJ2-5

CDR3 protein: CASSIGQGGGAPIF
CDR3 DNA: TGTGCCAGTAGTATCGGGCAGGGGGGCGGGGCCCCCATTTTT
D gene: TRBD1
clone size: .
V gene: TRBV19
J gene: TRBJ1-4

CDR3 protein: CASSEGTSVTDTQYF
CDR3 DNA: TGTGCCAGCAGTGAAGGGACTAGCGTCACAGATACGCAGTATTTT
D gene: TRBD2
clone size: .
V gene: TRBV2
J gene: TRBJ2-3

CDR3 protein: CASSLQGTSGRKPYEQYF
CDR3 DNA: TGTGCCAGCAGCTTACAAGGGACTAGCGGGAGAAAACCCTACGAGCAGTACTTC
D gene: TRBD2
clone size: few
V gene: TRBV13
J gene: TRBJ2-7

CDR3 protein: CSVGMDRVSSYEQYF
CDR3 DNA: TGCAGCGTTGGGATGGACAGGGTCTCGTCCTACGAGCAGTACTTC
D gene: TRBD1
clone size: .
V gene: TRBV29-1
J gene: TRBJ2-7

CDR3 protein: CASSATSTDTQYF
CDR3 DNA: TGTGCCAGCAGTGCAACTAGCACAGATACGCAGTATTTT
D gene: .
clone size: .
V gene: TRBV6-4
J gene: TRBJ2-3